Shown below are 30 T cell receptor beta chains from a single sample sequenced in a study of blood T cell repertoires in COVID-19. Measured with immunoSEQ multiplex PCR; TCRdb has only the in-frame clones, and not every one. The sample holds 500,000 to 600,000 clones; approximately 88% are singletons and the top ten take under 8.5%. The sequenced sample was peripheral blood. The receptors were gathered from a woman aged 50 to 65 with COVID-19, enrolled during active disease.

V gene TRBV6-1 combines with J gene TRBJ2-1, with 9 bases lining up with TRBD2. Unmatched junction bases numbered 10, after V lost 2 bases and J lost 5 bases. CDR1 MNHNS and CDR2 SASEGT come from the germline V gene. The CDR3 covers 17 residues. CDR3 sequence (DNA): TGTGCCAGCAGTGAAAATGTTCTTCTAGCGGGGAACAATGAGCAGTTCTTC. Protein sequence: CASSENVLLAGNNEQFF.

The chain recombines TRBV18 with TRBJ2-5; TRBD2 aligns across 13 bases. Per germline, CDR1 KGHSH and CDR2 LQKENI. Trimming removed 2 bases from V and 4 bases from J; junction bases left unmatched: 10. CDR3 size: 18 residues. The CDR3 sequence: CASSPNPTSGGAGETQYF. The CDR3 DNA sequence: TGTGCCAGCTCACCAAACCCTACTAGCGGGGGGGCCGGAGAGACCCAGTACTTC.

The count of this clone is one. V and J are TRBV3-1 (or the pseudogene TRBV3-2) and TRBJ2-3; TRBD1 matches 10 bases. Germline assignment: CDR1 LGHDT and CDR2 YNNKEL (reference sequence). J gave up 7 bases and V 1 base, and 5 bases lay outside the gene matches. This CDR3 has 15 residues. The CDR3 spells CASSQGTGGGYTQYF. In DNA, the CDR3 is TGTGCCAGCAGCCAAGGGACAGGGGGTGGGTATACGCAGTATTTT.

V is TRBV2 and J is TRBJ1-3; possible D gene TRBD1, 6 bases. The germline CDR1 and CDR2 sequences are SNHLY and FYNNEI. The CDR3 spans 16 residues. V was cut by 4 bases and J by 3 bases, with 16 bases left in between. CDR3 region: CASSADSLKNGNTIYF. In DNA, the CDR3 is TGTGCCAGCAGTGCGGACAGTTTAAAAAATGGAAACACCATATATTTT.

This clone was seen only once. The chain joins TRBV5-6 to TRBJ2-7; a weak D match, TRBD1 (6 bases). Germline V gene data show CDR1 as SGHDT and CDR2 as YYEEEE. This CDR3 has 13 amino acids. Trimming stripped 4 bases from V and 6 bases from J, with 14 bases between. The CDR3 spells CASSTQGTGEQYF. The CDR3 nucleotides are TGTGCCAGCAGCACACAGGGAACTGGCGAGCAGTACTTC.

The genes are TRBV11-2 and TRBJ2-5; 13 nucleotides line up with TRBD2. Germline V gene sequence: CDR1 SGHAT, CDR2 FQNNGV. CDR3 size: 15 residues. After removal of 5 bases from V and 5 bases from J, the junction contained 5 bases not matched to a gene. The CDR3 is CASSPGTSGEETQYF. The CDR3 DNA follows: TGTGCCAGCAGCCCCGGGACTAGCGGGGAGGAGACCCAGTACTTC.

The chain links TRBV5-1 to TRBJ1-6, with 7 bases fitting TRBD1. V lost 3 bases and J lost 7; bases outside the gene matches: 7. The CDR3 contains 15 residues. CDR1 and CDR2 (germline): SGHRS, YFSETQ. The CDR3 nucleotides read TGCGCCAGCAGCTACGACAGGGTGGGAAATTCACCCCTCCACTTT. It translates to CASSYDRVGNSPLHF.

To note about this clone: The identical CDR3 is also encoded by other nucleotide sequences in the sample. CDR3 sequence: CSGGQGNTEAFF. CDR3 nucleotide sequence: TGCAGCGGGGGGCAGGGGAACACTGAAGCTTTCTTT. This chain links TRBV29-1 with TRBJ1-1, with D maybe TRBD1 (6 bases). The V end was cut by 7 bases, the J end by 1 base, with 10 bases between. There are 12 residues in the CDR3. Germline V lookup: CDR1 SQVTM, CDR2 ANQGSEA.

The rearrangement links TRBV19 to TRBJ2-7; D may be TRBD1 (6 bases). Trimming took off 5 bases at V and 2 bases at J, with 13 bases between the two ends. This CDR3 spans 14 amino acids. Germline lookup yields CDR1 LNHDA and CDR2 SQIVND (reference sequence). The CDR3 region has the DNA TGTGCCAGTAGTTACAGGGAGTCTACCTACGAGCAGTACTTC. Its protein product is CASSYRESTYEQYF.

This chain joins TRBV28 and TRBJ2-7, with D hard to call. Germline V gene lookup returns CDR1 MDHEN and CDR2 SYDVKM. This CDR3 spans 13 amino acids. Trimming pared 2 bases from V and 5 bases from J, leaving 10 bases between. The CDR3 spells CASSLDIPDEQYF. CDR3 in DNA: TGTGCCAGCAGTTTAGACATCCCTGACGAGCAGTACTTC. Full variable domain (rest looked up from reference TRBV28 and TRBJ2-7): DVKVTQSSRYLVKRTGEKVFLECVQDMDHENMFWYRQDPGLGLRLIYFSYDVKMKEKGDIPEGYSVSREKKERFSLILESASTNQTSMYLCASSLDIPDEQYFGPGTRLTVT.

This clone was found a few times. The chain has TRBV2 and TRBJ1-1; weak D call: TRBD1 (6 bases). V lost 6 bases, J lost 3 bases, and 11 bases lay in between. The CDR3 is 13 amino acids. Germline V gene sequence: CDR1 SNHLY, CDR2 FYNNEI. The CDR3 region is CASRRDTYTEAFF. DNA for the CDR3: TGTGCCAGCAGAAGGGACACCTACACTGAAGCTTTCTTT. Complete variable domain (other parts from reference TRBV2 and TRBJ1-1): EPEVTQTPSHQVTQMGQEVILRCVPISNHLYFYWYRQILGQKVEFLVSFYNNEISEKSEIFDDQFSVERPDGSNFTLKIRSTKLEDSAMYFCASRRDTYTEAFFGQGTRLTVV.

This rearrangement joins TRBV5-6 to TRBJ1-1, with D tentatively TRBD1 (6 bases). Trimming cost V 0 bases and J 4 bases, with 10 bases left between them. The length of the CDR3 is 14 residues. CDR1 is SGHDT and CDR2 is YYEEEE in the germline V gene. The CDR3 spells CASSLAGGLTEAFF. CDR3 nucleotides: TGTGCCAGCAGCTTGGCGGGGGGCCTCACTGAAGCTTTCTTT.

This clone was detected a few times. The chain combines TRBV3-1 (or the pseudogene TRBV3-2) with TRBJ1-1, with 7 bases aligning to TRBD1. Germline CDR1 and CDR2: LGHDT and YNNKEL (reference sequence). Unmatched junction bases numbered 10, after V lost 0 bases and J lost 6 bases. This CDR3 comprises 16 residues. The CDR3 here is CASSQEGGTVFPEAFF. The CDR3 nucleotides read TGTGCCAGCAGCCAAGAGGGCGGGACAGTATTCCCTGAAGCTTTCTTT.

This chain connects TRBV10-3 to TRBJ2-3; possibly TRBD2 for D (6 bases). This CDR3 is built from 13 residues. The V gene's germline CDR1 is ENHRY and CDR2 SYGVKD. The germline V and J ends were trimmed by 6 bases and 8 bases, with 15 bases remaining between them. CDR3 bases: TGTGCCATCAGCAACGGACCAGCGGGTACGCAGTATTTT. Translated: CAISNGPAGTQYF.

The sample holds one count of this clone. The chain carries TRBV5-1 and TRBJ2-6, with 9 nucleotides matching TRBD1. The CDR3 is 19 residues long. V shed 4 bases and J 2 bases; nucleotides not matched to a gene: 13. Germline values: CDR1 SGHRS, CDR2 YFSETQ. This chain's CDR3 is CASSHVGTGKQTGANVLTF. CDR3 nucleotides: TGCGCCAGCAGCCATGTTGGGACAGGGAAACAGACTGGGGCCAACGTCCTGACTTTC.

This chain connects TRBV7-2 to TRBJ1-3; a possible D gene is TRBD1 (5 bases). CDR1 is SGHTA, CDR2 FQGNSA, per germline. The CDR3 loop spans 16 amino acids. Deletions cut 2 bases from V and 0 bases from J, with 11 bases between. The CDR3 DNA is TGTGCCAGCAGCTTATCCCTGGGGCCCTCTGGAAACACCATATATTTT. It encodes CASSLSLGPSGNTIYF.

The chain employs TRBV9 and TRBJ2-2; maybe TRBD1 (6 bases). The CDR3 sequence is 18 residues long. Trimming took off 4 bases at V and 1 base at J, with 20 bases between the two ends. From germline, CDR1 is SGDLS and CDR2 YYNGEE. CDR3 region: CASSPHGTPRMNTGELFF. The CDR3 DNA reads TGTGCCAGCAGCCCCCACGGGACACCACGAATGAACACCGGGGAGCTGTTTTTT.

The chain employs TRBV7-2 and TRBJ1-2, with 8 bases lining up with TRBD1. The CDR3 runs 14 residues. With V trimmed by 0 bases and J by 8 bases, 5 bases remained unmatched. Germline CDR1 and CDR2: SGHTA and FQGNSA. Written as DNA, the CDR3 is TGTGCCAGCAGCTTAGCGGGACAGGTGGACGGCTACACCTTC. Encoded protein: CASSLAGQVDGYTF. The variable domain in full, completed from reference TRBV7-2 and TRBJ1-2, reads GAGVSQSPSNKVTEKGKDVELRCDPISGHTALYWYRQSLGQGLEFLIYFQGNSAPDKSGLPSDRFSAERTGGSVSTLTIQRTQQEDSAVYLCASSLAGQVDGYTFGSGTRLTVV.

This rearrangement joins TRBV4-1 to TRBJ1-1; TRBD1 aligns across 10 bases. CDR1 and CDR2 from the germline V gene are MGHRA and YSYEKL. Trimming took 8 bases from V and 10 from J; bases not matched to a gene: 16. The CDR3 covers 15 residues. The CDR3 DNA follows: TGCGCCAGCGCGGGGGGACAGGGGCCACCTCGGGGAGCTTTCTTT. Translating it yields CASAGGQGPPRGAFF.

The rearrangement uses TRBV7-8 and TRBJ2-7, with 10 bases that match TRBD2. The ends lost 5 bases at V and 1 base at J; junction bases unmatched: 8. Germline lookup yields CDR1 SGHVS and CDR2 FQNEAQ. The CDR3 spans 16 residues. The CDR3 here is CASSPGLAETSYEQYF. For the CDR3, the DNA is TGTGCCAGCAGCCCCGGACTAGCGGAGACTTCCTACGAGCAGTACTTC.

The chain employs TRBV11-2 and TRBJ2-3; no clear D gene. CDR3 size: 14 residues. V dropped 1 base and J dropped 4 bases, with 9 bases sitting between them. Germline lookup yields CDR1 SGHAT and CDR2 FQNNGV. The CDR3 coding sequence is TGTGCCAGCAGCTTAGGAAGCCTAGCAGATACGCAGTATTTT. This translates into CASSLGSLADTQYF.

J is TRBJ2-3 and V is TRBV4-2, with 9 nucleotides matching TRBD2. The V gene's germline CDR1 is LGHNA and CDR2 YNFKEQ. V gave up 1 base and J gave up 5 bases; unmatched junction bases: 10. CDR3 length: 17 amino acids. The CDR3 protein is CASSQVGSGGRGDTQYF. The CDR3 region has the DNA TGTGCCAGCAGCCAAGTCGGTAGCGGGGGCCGCGGAGATACGCAGTATTTT.

CDR3 sequence reads: CASSNRVTGELFF. DNA for the CDR3: TGTGCCAGCAGTAACAGGGTTACCGGGGAGCTGTTTTTT. The J gene is TRBJ2-2, the V gene TRBV12-3 or TRBV12-4; D is perhaps TRBD1 (6 bases). This CDR3 is built from 13 residues. V shed 5 bases and J shed 5 bases, with 9 bases lying between them.

The chain is built from TRBV5-5 and TRBJ1-2; 7 nucleotides match TRBD1. Germline V gives CDR1 SGHKS, CDR2 YYEKEE (reference sequence). The V and J ends lost 4 bases and 4 bases, in that order; junction bases with no gene match: 13. CDR3 size: 16 residues. DNA of the CDR3: TGTGCCAGCAGCCGGGACGAGTCAGGGGGTGGCTATGGCTACACCTTC. Residues: CASSRDESGGGYGYTF.

The chain couples TRBV9 to TRBJ1-4, with D perhaps TRBD1 (6 bases). CDR3 length: 15 residues. V was trimmed by 1 base and J by 3 bases, leaving 10 bases between them. Germline V gene data show CDR1 as SGDLS and CDR2 as YYNGEE. DNA for the CDR3: TGTGCCAGCAGCGTACGGGGGGCAGCTAATGAAAAACTGTTTTTT. It encodes CASSVRGAANEKLFF.

V usage is TRBV5-1 and J usage is TRBJ1-2; a weak D match, TRBD1 (6 bases). The V gene lost 5 bases and the J gene lost 3 bases, with 17 bases spanning the gap. Germline CDR1 is SGHRS and CDR2 is YFSETQ. This CDR3 spans 15 amino acids. CDR3 amino acids: CASRALQGTDYGYTF. DNA for the CDR3: TGCGCCAGCAGGGCCTTACAGGGAACTGACTATGGCTACACCTTC.

This clone was observed a single time. The chain couples TRBV4-1 to TRBJ1-5; no reliable D call. There are 15 residues in the CDR3. V gave up 0 bases and J gave up 7 bases, with 13 bases separating them. The germline V gene encodes CDR1 MGHRA and CDR2 YSYEKL. This chain's CDR3 is CASSQEAAFRQPQHF. CDR3 bases: TGCGCCAGCAGCCAAGAGGCGGCTTTTAGACAGCCCCAGCATTTT.

The CDR3 nucleotides read TGTGCCAGCAGCCCGGGACAGGGAAGCAATGAGCAGTTCTTC. Protein sequence: CASSPGQGSNEQFF. This sequence joins TRBV6-6 and TRBJ2-1; TRBD1 aligns across 9 bases. V gave up 6 bases and J gave up 6 bases; unmatched junction bases: 6. The CDR3 runs 14 residues. Looked up from germline, CDR1 is MNHNY and CDR2 is SVGAGI (reference sequence).

The chain employs TRBV2 and TRBJ1-4; 8 bases align to TRBD1. Germline CDR1 and CDR2: SNHLY and FYNNEI. V gave up 8 bases and J gave up 12 bases; unmatched junction bases: 5. The CDR3 has 11 amino acids. The CDR3 sequence: CASQGAGELFF. The CDR3 DNA reads as TGTGCCAGCCAGGGGGCGGGCGAACTGTTTTTT.

The chain has TRBV11-2 and TRBJ2-7; perhaps TRBD1 as D (6 bases). V was trimmed by 6 bases and J by 1 base, leaving 10 bases between them. The CDR3 loop spans 13 amino acids. Germline V lookup: CDR1 SGHAT, CDR2 FQNNGV. The CDR3 bases are TGTGCCAGCAGGCCAGGGGCGTCCTACGAGCAGTACTTC. Translating gives CASRPGASYEQYF.